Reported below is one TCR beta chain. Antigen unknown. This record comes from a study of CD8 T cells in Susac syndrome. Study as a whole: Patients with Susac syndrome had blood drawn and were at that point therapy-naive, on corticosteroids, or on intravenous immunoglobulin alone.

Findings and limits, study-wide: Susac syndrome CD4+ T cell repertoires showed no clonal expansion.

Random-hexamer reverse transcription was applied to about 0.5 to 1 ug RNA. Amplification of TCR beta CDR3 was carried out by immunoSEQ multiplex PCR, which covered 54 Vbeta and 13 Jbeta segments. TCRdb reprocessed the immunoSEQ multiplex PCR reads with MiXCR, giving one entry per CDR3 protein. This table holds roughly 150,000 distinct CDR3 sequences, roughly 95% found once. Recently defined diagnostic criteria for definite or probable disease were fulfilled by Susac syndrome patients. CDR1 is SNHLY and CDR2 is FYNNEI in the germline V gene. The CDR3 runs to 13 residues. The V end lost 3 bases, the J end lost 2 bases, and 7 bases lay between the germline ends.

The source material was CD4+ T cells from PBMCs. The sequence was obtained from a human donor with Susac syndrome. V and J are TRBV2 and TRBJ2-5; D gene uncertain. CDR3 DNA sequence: TGTGCCAGCAGTGATGTCAATCAAGAGACCCAGTACTTC. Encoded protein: CASSDVNQETQYF.